The TCR beta chain under discussion was sequenced for a study of radiotherapy plus CTLA-4 blockade in lung cancer. The CDR3 is 14 amino acids. V was shortened by 3 bases and J by 5 bases, with 14 bases between the two germline ends. Germline CDR1 is SGHDT and CDR2 is YYEEEE. Only in-frame clones appear in the TCRdb table, and some are missing; sequencing was by immunoSEQ multiplex PCR. Found here are around 70,000 clones, approximately 80% of them singletons; the top ten hold 4% to 5%. As to this clone: Different DNA sequences within this sample yield the same CDR3.

V usage is TRBV5-6 and J usage is TRBJ2-5, with a possible D match to TRBD2 (5 bases). The receptor was isolated from a human donor with non-small cell lung cancer who had a partial response to radiotherapy plus ipilimumab. The input for sequencing was peripheral blood, taken from a patient treated with radiotherapy plus ipilimumab. The CDR3 sequence is CASSSTGRGETQYF. The CDR3 DNA reads as TGTGCCAGCAGCTCGACGGGGAGAGGGGAGACCCAGTACTTC. Supplemented by reference TRBV5-6 and TRBJ2-5, the full variable domain reads DAGVTQSPTHLIKTRGQQVTLRCSPKSGHDTVSWYQQALGQGPQFIFQYYEEEERQRGNFPDRFSGHQFPNYSSELNVNALLLGDSALYLCASSSTGRGETQYFGPGTRLLVL.